This is a list of T cell receptor beta chains from one sample in a study of cytomegalovirus exposure and HLA in healthy donors. Some clones are missing from TCRdb's copy, which holds only in-frame ones; the method was immunoSEQ multiplex PCR. Seen here are some 110,000 clones, about four fifths observed once, and the top ten hold less than 15%. The sample taken for sequencing was PBMCs. Source of these receptors: a woman in her fifties or sixties in good health and CMV-seropositive. Both conserved end residues are part of each CDR3.

len: 13; v_gene: TRBV29-1; j_gene: TRBJ2-3; CDR3aa: CSVGQGYTDTQYF
len: 14; v_gene: TRBV9; j_gene: TRBJ2-3; CDR3aa: CASSGGQGANTQYF
len: 15; v_gene: TRBV30; j_gene: TRBJ1-4; CDR3aa: CAWSTDRVTNEKLFF
len: 15; v_gene: TRBV5-8; j_gene: TRBJ1-5; CDR3aa: CASSLTGGGNQPQHF
len: 13; v_gene: TRBV7-2; j_gene: TRBJ1-1; CDR3aa: CASSTQGATEAFF
len: 15; v_gene: TRBV7-9; j_gene: -; CDR3aa: CASSGERESKYEQYF
len: 13; v_gene: TRBV19; j_gene: TRBJ1-5; CDR3aa: CASSGQGFQPQHF
len: 13; v_gene: TRBV6-5; j_gene: TRBJ2-1; CDR3aa: CASSFVGNNEQFF
len: 15; v_gene: TRBV5-1; j_gene: TRBJ2-4; CDR3aa: CASSLASGFRNIQYF
len: 14; v_gene: TRBV29-1; j_gene: TRBJ2-3; CDR3aa: CSDSPQGNTDTQYF
len: 14; v_gene: TRBV5-6; j_gene: TRBJ2-5; CDR3aa: CASSLVGGLETQYF
len: 15; v_gene: TRBV19; j_gene: TRBJ1-2; CDR3aa: CASSIGDREDNGYTF
len: 15; v_gene: TRBV5-1; j_gene: TRBJ2-5; CDR3aa: CASSAGTGGGETQYF
len: 16; v_gene: TRBV7-8; j_gene: TRBJ1-6; CDR3aa: CASSLRLQGRNSPLHF
len: 12; v_gene: TRBV30; j_gene: TRBJ2-7; CDR3aa: CAWSVDRVEQYF
len: 13; v_gene: TRBV9; j_gene: TRBJ2-3; CDR3aa: CASSVSPTDTQYF
len: 16; v_gene: TRBV13; j_gene: TRBJ2-3; CDR3aa: CASSYRVARGTDTQYF
len: 17; v_gene: TRBV7-6; j_gene: TRBJ1-2; CDR3aa: CASSPDTPGSPSYGYTF
len: 16; v_gene: TRBV6-1; j_gene: TRBJ1-2; CDR3aa: CASSGVGTGTNYGYTF
len: 13; v_gene: TRBV7-9; j_gene: TRBJ2-7; CDR3aa: CASSLVLGDEQYF
len: 15; v_gene: TRBV2; j_gene: TRBJ1-6; CDR3aa: CASSRRQGWNSPLHF
len: 14; v_gene: TRBV7-2; j_gene: TRBJ1-2; CDR3aa: CASSFIDGGHGYTF
len: 13; v_gene: TRBV7-6; j_gene: TRBJ2-3; CDR3aa: CASSLGLRDTQYF
len: 14; v_gene: TRBV5-4; j_gene: TRBJ1-1; CDR3aa: CASSLSVTNTEAFF
len: 15; v_gene: TRBV7-3; j_gene: TRBJ2-7; CDR3aa: CASSLTHGASYEQYF
len: 15; v_gene: TRBV7-2; j_gene: TRBJ2-7; CDR3aa: CASTARGGLYVEQYF
len: 18; v_gene: TRBV4-1; j_gene: TRBJ2-6; CDR3aa: CASSQGKLAGSGANVLTF
len: 15; v_gene: TRBV5-1; j_gene: TRBJ1-6; CDR3aa: CASSLEPTYNSPLHF
len: 13; v_gene: TRBV28; j_gene: TRBJ1-2; CDR3aa: CASSLGHNYGYTF
len: 14; v_gene: TRBV5-1; j_gene: TRBJ1-1; CDR3aa: CASSYYSGGAEAFF
len: 15; v_gene: TRBV7-3; j_gene: TRBJ2-3; CDR3aa: CASSPSGASTDTQYF
len: 14; v_gene: TRBV19; j_gene: TRBJ2-1; CDR3aa: CASNPSGSYNEQFF
len: 14; v_gene: TRBV15; j_gene: TRBJ2-7; CDR3aa: CATREGQPPYEQYF
len: 16; v_gene: TRBV5-1; j_gene: TRBJ2-7; CDR3aa: CASSLGPLRGKYEQYF
len: 14; v_gene: TRBV7-2; j_gene: TRBJ1-1; CDR3aa: CASSLASLNTEAFF
len: 17; v_gene: TRBV19; j_gene: -; CDR3aa: CASSIDPTGDLDYEQYF
len: 15; v_gene: TRBV4-3; j_gene: TRBJ2-3; CDR3aa: CASSPSGAGGDTQYF
len: 17; v_gene: TRBV28; j_gene: TRBJ1-3; CDR3aa: CASRLEGQGRSGNTIYF
len: 14; v_gene: TRBV7-3; j_gene: TRBJ2-1; CDR3aa: CASSDEASGREQFF
len: 15; v_gene: TRBV5-1; j_gene: TRBJ1-4; CDR3aa: CASSLDVATNEKLFF
len: 17; v_gene: TRBV7-9; j_gene: TRBJ2-2; CDR3aa: CASSLWTGYDVTGELFF
len: 13; v_gene: TRBV18; j_gene: TRBJ2-7; CDR3aa: CASSPDSSYEQYF
len: 15; v_gene: TRBV28; j_gene: TRBJ2-2; CDR3aa: CASSGTGRRAGELFF
len: 14; v_gene: TRBV7-8; j_gene: TRBJ1-5; CDR3aa: CTSSLGRGDQPQHF
len: 15; v_gene: TRBV6-1; j_gene: TRBJ1-3; CDR3aa: CASSEANHRGSTIYF
len: 14; v_gene: TRBV11-3; j_gene: TRBJ2-3; CDR3aa: CASSLDRRADTQYF
len: 13; v_gene: TRBV27; j_gene: TRBJ2-5; CDR3aa: CASSFRGWETQYF
len: 14; v_gene: TRBV6-1; j_gene: TRBJ1-1; CDR3aa: CASREDRVDTEAFF
len: 17; v_gene: TRBV7-9; j_gene: TRBJ2-3; CDR3aa: CASSTRRGGRGADTQYF
len: 15; v_gene: TRBV7-2; j_gene: TRBJ1-5; CDR3aa: CASSLGSGGNQPQHF
len: 17; v_gene: TRBV4-2; j_gene: TRBJ1-1; CDR3aa: CASSQDISGIGNTEAFF
len: 15; v_gene: TRBV11-3; j_gene: TRBJ2-3; CDR3aa: CASSSTGVAADTQYF
len: 17; v_gene: TRBV7-7; j_gene: TRBJ2-5; CDR3aa: CASSLGGAAGRRETQYF
len: 11; v_gene: TRBV20-1; j_gene: TRBJ1-1; CDR3aa: CSARSVTEAFF
len: 14; v_gene: TRBV29-1; j_gene: TRBJ2-2; CDR3aa: CSVRQGSSTGELFF
len: 14; v_gene: TRBV5-1; j_gene: TRBJ2-5; CDR3aa: CASSHGGAGETQYF
len: 14; v_gene: TRBV4-1; j_gene: TRBJ1-2; CDR3aa: CASSQTGAEYGYTF
len: 15; v_gene: TRBV4-2; j_gene: TRBJ1-5; CDR3aa: CASSQGGQGNQPQHF
len: 18; v_gene: TRBV19; j_gene: TRBJ1-5; CDR3aa: CASSIVSPVTRGNQPQHF